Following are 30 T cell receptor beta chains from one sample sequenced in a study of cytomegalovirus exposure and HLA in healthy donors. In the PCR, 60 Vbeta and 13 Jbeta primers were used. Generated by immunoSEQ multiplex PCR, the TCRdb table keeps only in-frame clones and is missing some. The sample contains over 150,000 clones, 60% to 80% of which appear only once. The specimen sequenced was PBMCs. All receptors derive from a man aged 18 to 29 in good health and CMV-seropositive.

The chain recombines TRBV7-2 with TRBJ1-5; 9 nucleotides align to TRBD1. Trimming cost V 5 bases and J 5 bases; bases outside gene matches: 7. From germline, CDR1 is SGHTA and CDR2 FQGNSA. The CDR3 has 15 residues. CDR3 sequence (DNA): TGTGCCAGCAGCCCCACAGGGGGCAATGATCAGCCCCAGCATTTT. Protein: CASSPTGGNDQPQHF.

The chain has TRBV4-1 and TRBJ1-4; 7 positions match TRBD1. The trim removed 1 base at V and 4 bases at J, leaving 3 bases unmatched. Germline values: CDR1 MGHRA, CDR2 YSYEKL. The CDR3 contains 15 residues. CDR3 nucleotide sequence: TGCGCCAGCAGCCAAGGGCGACAGGGTAATGAAAAACTGTTTTTT. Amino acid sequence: CASSQGRQGNEKLFF.

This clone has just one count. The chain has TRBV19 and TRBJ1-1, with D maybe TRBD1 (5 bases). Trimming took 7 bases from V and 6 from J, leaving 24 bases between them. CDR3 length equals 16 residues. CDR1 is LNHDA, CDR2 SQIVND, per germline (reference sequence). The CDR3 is CASIAAGGSTLAEAFF. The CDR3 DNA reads TGTGCCAGTATAGCAGCCGGGGGGTCTACACTCGCTGAAGCTTTCTTT.

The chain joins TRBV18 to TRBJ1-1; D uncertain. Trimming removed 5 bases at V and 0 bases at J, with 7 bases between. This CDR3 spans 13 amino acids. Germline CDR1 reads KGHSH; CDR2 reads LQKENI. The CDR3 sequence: CASSTDMNTEAFF. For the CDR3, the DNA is TGTGCCAGCTCAACAGACATGAACACTGAAGCTTTCTTT.

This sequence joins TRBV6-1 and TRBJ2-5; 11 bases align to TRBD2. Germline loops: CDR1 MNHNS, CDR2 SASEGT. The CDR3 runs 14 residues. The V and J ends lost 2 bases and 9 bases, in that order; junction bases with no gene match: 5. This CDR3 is CASSEMLSGGAQYF. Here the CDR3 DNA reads TGTGCCAGCAGTGAAATGCTTAGCGGGGGGGCCCAGTACTTC.

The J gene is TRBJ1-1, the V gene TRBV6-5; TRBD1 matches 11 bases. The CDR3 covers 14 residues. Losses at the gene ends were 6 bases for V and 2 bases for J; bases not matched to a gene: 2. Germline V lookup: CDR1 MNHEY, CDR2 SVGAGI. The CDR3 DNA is TGTGCCAGCAGCGGGACAGGGGGAAACACTGAAGCTTTCTTT. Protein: CASSGTGGNTEAFF.

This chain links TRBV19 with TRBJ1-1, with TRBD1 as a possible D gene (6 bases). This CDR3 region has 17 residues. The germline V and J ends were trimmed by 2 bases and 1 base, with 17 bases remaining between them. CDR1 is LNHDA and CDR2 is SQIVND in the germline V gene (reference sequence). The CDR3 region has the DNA TGTGCCAGTAGTATACGAGAGTGGGGCAGGGGGAACACTGAAGCTTTCTTT. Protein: CASSIREWGRGNTEAFF.

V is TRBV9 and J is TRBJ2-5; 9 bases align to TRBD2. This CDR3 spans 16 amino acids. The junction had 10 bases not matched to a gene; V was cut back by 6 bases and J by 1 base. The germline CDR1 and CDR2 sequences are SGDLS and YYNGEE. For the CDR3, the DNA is TGTGCCAGCAACCCTTGGGGCGGGGGGGCCCAAGAGACCCAGTACTTC. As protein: CASNPWGGGAQETQYF.

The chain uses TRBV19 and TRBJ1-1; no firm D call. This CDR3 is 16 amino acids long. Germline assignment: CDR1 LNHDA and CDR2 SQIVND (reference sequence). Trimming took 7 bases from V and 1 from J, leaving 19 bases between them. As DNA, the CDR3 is TGTGCCAGTACTCCGTGGGAGACACGAGAGAACACTGAAGCTTTCTTT. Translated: CASTPWETRENTEAFF.

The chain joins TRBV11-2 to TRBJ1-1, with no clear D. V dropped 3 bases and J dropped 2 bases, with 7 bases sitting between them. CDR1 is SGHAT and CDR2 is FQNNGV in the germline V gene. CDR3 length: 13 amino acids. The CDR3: CASSLRLNTEAFF. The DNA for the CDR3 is TGTGCCAGCAGCTTGCGCCTAAACACTGAAGCTTTCTTT.

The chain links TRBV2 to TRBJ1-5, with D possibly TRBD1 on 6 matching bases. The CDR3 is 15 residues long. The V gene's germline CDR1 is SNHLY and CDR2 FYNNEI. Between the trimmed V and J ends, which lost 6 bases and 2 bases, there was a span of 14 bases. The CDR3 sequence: CASRENRVGNQPQHF. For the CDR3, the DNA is TGTGCCAGCAGGGAAAACAGGGTTGGCAATCAGCCCCAGCATTTT. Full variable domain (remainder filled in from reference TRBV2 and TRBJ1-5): EPEVTQTPSHQVTQMGQEVILRCVPISNHLYFYWYRQILGQKVEFLVSFYNNEISEKSEIFDDQFSVERPDGSNFTLKIRSTKLEDSAMYFCASRENRVGNQPQHFGDGTRLSIL.

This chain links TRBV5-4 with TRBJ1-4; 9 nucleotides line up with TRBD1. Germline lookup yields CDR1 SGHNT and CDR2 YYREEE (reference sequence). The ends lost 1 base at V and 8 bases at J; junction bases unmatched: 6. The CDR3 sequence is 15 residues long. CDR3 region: CASSLKGTGTEKLFF. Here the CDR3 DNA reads TGTGCCAGCAGCTTGAAGGGGACAGGGACGGAAAAACTGTTTTTT.

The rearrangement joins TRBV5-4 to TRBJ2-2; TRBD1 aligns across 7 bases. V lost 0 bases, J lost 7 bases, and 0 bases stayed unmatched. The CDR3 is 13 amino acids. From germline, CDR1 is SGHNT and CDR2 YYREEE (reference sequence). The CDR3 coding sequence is TGTGCCAGCAGCTTGGCAGGGGGCGGGGAGCTGTTTTTT. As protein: CASSLAGGGELFF.

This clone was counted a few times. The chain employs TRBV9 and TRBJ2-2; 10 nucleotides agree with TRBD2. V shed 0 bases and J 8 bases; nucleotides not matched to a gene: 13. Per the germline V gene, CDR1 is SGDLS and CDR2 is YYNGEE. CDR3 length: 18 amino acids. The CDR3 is CASSVAAGLAGVSGELFF. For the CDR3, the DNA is TGTGCCAGCAGCGTAGCCGCAGGGCTAGCGGGGGTATCAGGGGAGCTGTTTTTT.

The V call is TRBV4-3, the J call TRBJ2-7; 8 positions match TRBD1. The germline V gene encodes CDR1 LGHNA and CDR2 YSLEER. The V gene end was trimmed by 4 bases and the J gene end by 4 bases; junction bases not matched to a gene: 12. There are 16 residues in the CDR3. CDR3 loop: CASSLARTGSSYEQYF. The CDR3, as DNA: TGCGCCAGCAGCCTGGCTCGGACAGGGTCCTCATACGAGCAGTACTTC.

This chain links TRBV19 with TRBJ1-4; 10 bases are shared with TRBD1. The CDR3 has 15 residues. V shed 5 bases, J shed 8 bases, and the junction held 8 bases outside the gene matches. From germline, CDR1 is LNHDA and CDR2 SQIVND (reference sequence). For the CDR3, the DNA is TGTGCCAGTAGTCCTCGGACAGGGGGAGGGGAAAAACTGTTTTTT. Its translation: CASSPRTGGGEKLFF.

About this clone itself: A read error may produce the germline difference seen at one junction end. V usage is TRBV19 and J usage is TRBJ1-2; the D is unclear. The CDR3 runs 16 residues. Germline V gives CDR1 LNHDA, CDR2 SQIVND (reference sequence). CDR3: CASAFRPQLEGYDYTF. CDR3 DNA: TGTGCCAGTGCGTTTCGACCTCAGCTAGAGGGTTATGACTACACCTTC. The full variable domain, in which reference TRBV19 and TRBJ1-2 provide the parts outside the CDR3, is DGGITQSPKYLFRKEGQNVTLSCEQNLNHDAMYWYRQDPGQGLRLIYYSQIVNDFQKGDIAEGYSVSREKKESFPLTVTSAQKNPTAFYLCASAFRPQLEGYDYTFGSGTRLTVV.

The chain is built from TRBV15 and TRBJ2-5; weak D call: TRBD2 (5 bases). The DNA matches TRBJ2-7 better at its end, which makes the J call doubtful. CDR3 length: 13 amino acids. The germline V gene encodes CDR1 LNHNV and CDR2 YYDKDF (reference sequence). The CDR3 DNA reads TGTGCCACCAGCAGAGGACTATCCTACGAGCAGTACTTC. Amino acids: CATSRGLSYEQYF.

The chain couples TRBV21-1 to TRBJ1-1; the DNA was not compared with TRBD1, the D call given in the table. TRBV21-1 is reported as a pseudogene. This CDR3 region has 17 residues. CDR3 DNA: TGTGCCAGCACCGTCCCGGGACAGCCCCGGCGGAACACTGAAGCTTTCTTT. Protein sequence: CASTVPGQPRRNTEAFF.

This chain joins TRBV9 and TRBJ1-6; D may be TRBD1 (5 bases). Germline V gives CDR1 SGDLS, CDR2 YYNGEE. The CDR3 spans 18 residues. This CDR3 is CANARDSGESSYNSPLHF. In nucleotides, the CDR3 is TGTGCAAACGCTCGGGACTCCGGCGAAAGCTCCTATAATTCACCCCTCCACTTT. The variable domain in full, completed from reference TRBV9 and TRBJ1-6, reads DSGVTQTPKHLITATGQRVTLRCSPRSGDLSVYWYQQSLDQGLQFLIQYYNGEERAKGNILERFSAQQFPDLHSELNLSSLELGDSALYFCANARDSGESSYNSPLHFGNGTRLTVT.

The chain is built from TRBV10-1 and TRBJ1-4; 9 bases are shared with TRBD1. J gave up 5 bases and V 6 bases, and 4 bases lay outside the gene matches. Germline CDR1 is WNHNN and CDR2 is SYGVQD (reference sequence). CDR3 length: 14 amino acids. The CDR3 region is CASSLGTGNEKLFF. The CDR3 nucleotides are TGCGCCAGCAGCCTCGGGACAGGGAATGAAAAACTGTTTTTT.

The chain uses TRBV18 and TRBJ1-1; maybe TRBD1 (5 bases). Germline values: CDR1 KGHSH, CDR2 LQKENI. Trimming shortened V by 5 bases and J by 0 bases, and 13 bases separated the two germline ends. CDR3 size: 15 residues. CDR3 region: CASSSATVLNTEAFF. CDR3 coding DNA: TGTGCCAGCTCATCCGCGACAGTCTTGAACACTGAAGCTTTCTTT.

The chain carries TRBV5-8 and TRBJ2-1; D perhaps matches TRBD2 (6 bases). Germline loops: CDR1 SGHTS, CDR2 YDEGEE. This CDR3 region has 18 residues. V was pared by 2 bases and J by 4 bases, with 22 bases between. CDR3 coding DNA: TGTGCCAGCAGCTTCGTGGGATATAGCGGATCAGCGTACAATGAGCAGTTCTTC. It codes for CASSFVGYSGSAYNEQFF.

In DNA, the CDR3 is TGTGCCAGCAGCACCCTAGCGGATATCTACAATGAGCAGTTCTTC. Its protein product is CASSTLADIYNEQFF. The chain uses TRBV13 and TRBJ2-1; 7 bases align to TRBD2. The CDR3 has 15 amino acids. Trimming cost V 5 bases and J 3 bases; bases outside gene matches: 7. Germline V lookup: CDR1 PRHDT, CDR2 FYEKMQ (reference sequence).

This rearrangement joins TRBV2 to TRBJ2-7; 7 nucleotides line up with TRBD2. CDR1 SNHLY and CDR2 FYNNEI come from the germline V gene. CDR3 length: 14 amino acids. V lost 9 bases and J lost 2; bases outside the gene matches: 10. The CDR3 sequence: CASGRGGATYEQYF. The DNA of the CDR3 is TGTGCCAGTGGCCGGGGAGGGGCGACCTACGAGCAGTACTTC.

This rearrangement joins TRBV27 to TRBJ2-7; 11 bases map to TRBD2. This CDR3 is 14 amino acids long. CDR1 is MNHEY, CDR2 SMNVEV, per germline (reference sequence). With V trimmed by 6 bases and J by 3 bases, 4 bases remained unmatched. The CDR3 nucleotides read TGTGCCAGCAGGGGGACTAGCGGCCTCTACGAGCAGTACTTC. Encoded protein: CASRGTSGLYEQYF.

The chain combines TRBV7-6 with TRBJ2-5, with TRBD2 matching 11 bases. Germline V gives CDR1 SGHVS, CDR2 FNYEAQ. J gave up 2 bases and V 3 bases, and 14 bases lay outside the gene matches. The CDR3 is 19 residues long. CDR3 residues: CASSLRSFWTSGPQETQYF. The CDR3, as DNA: TGTGCCAGCAGCTTGCGGTCGTTCTGGACTAGCGGGCCTCAAGAGACCCAGTACTTC.

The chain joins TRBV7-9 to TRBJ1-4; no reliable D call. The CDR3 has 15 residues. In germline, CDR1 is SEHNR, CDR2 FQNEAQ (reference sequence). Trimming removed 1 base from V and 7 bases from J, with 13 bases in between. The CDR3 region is CASSLEWSSGEKLFF. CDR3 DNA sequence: TGTGCCAGCAGCTTAGAGTGGTCCTCGGGTGAAAAACTGTTTTTT.

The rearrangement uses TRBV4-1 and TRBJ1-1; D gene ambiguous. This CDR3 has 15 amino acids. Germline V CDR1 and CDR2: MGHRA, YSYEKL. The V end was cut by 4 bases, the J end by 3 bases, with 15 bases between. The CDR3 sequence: CASSPGSGGYTEAFF. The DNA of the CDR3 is TGCGCCAGCAGCCCGGGGTCAGGAGGGTACACTGAAGCTTTCTTT.

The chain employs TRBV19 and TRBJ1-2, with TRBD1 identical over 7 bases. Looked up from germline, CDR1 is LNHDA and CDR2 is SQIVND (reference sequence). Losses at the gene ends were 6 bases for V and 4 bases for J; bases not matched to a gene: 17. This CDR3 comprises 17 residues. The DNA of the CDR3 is TGTGCCAGTAGCCCCCCTTTGGGTAGGGGGCCTCTCTATGGCTACACCTTC. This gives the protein CASSPPLGRGPLYGYTF. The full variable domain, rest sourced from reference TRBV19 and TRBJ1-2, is DGGITQSPKYLFRKEGQNVTLSCEQNLNHDAMYWYRQDPGQGLRLIYYSQIVNDFQKGDIAEGYSVSREKKESFPLTVTSAQKNPTAFYLCASSPPLGRGPLYGYTFGSGTRLTVV.